A selection of T cell receptor beta chains follows, all from one sample in a study of cytotoxic CD8 clonotypes in ibrutinib-treated CLL. Some clones are missing from TCRdb's copy, which holds only in-frame ones; the method was immunoSEQ multiplex PCR. The sample has 150,000 or so clones; 80% are singletons. The specimen was PBMCs, collected after 36 months of ibrutinib treatment. These receptors all come from a human donor with chronic lymphocytic leukemia. Both conserved end residues are part of each CDR3. A D gene is named only where the DNA matches it firmly. A clone size is listed for some rows: how often the clone was seen (once, few, many), or a class if it is expanded.

V gene	clone size	J gene	D gene	CDR3 DNA	CDR3 protein
TRBV19	few	TRBJ2-1	.	TGTGCCAGTAGTATTTACGGAACGCACAATGAGCAGTTCTTC	CASSIYGTHNEQFF
TRBV19	.	TRBJ1-6	.	TGTGCCAGTAGTCCGTCCGGGAGCTCCTATAATTCACCCCTCCACTTT	CASSPSGSSYNSPLHF
TRBV6-1	.	TRBJ2-7	.	TGTGCCAGCCTTGTTCGGGGGGCGGACGAGCAGTACTTC	CASLVRGADEQYF
TRBV2	.	TRBJ1-1	.	TGTGCCAGCAGGCCAGAGAATACTGAAGCTTTCTTT	CASRPENTEAFF
TRBV5-8	.	TRBJ1-5	TRBD1	TGTGCCAGCAGCCATCGGACAGGGAATCAGCCCCAGCATTTT	CASSHRTGNQPQHF
TRBV30	.	TRBJ1-2	.	TGTGCCTGGAGCGTAAGAGGGGGCTACACCTTC	CAWSVRGGYTF
TRBV7-3	.	TRBJ2-2	.	TGTGCCAGCAGCCCCGCCCGGGACACCGGGGAGCTGTTTTTT	CASSPARDTGELFF
TRBV2	.	TRBJ1-4	.	TGTGCCAGCAGTGAATTCGACCTAACCAATGAAAAACTGTTTTTT	CASSEFDLTNEKLFF
TRBV11-3	.	TRBJ2-2	TRBD2	TGTGCCAGCAGCTTAGAGGTGGCTAGCGGGTCCCGCGGGGAGCTGTTTTTT	CASSLEVASGSRGELFF
TRBV5-1	.	TRBJ2-7	.	TGCGCCAGCAGCTTTCGGGGGGCCTCCTACGAGCAGTACTTC	CASSFRGASYEQYF
TRBV7-8	few	TRBJ2-1	.	TGTGCCAGCACCCTTTTCACGGGGGACAATGAGCAGTTCTTC	CASTLFTGDNEQFF
TRBV30	.	TRBJ1-5	.	TGTGCCTGGAGTCTGGGCACCTTGAATCAGCCCCAGCATTTT	CAWSLGTLNQPQHF
TRBV5-1	.	TRBJ1-4	.	TGCGCCAGCAGCTTGGGGGGGCCGAGTGAAAAACTGTTTTTT	CASSLGGPSEKLFF
TRBV11-2	once	TRBJ1-1	.	TGTGCCAGCAAACCGGTAATGGGGGGCATGAACACTGAAGCTTTCTTT	CASKPVMGGMNTEAFF
TRBV27	.	TRBJ1-2	.	TGTGCCAGCAGTTCAGGCCAGACAGGTTTCTTGTATGGCTACACCTTC	CASSSGQTGFLYGYTF
TRBV14	large	TRBJ2-7	.	TGTGCCAGCAGCCAAGTGGCGAGGGAGCAGTACTTC	CASSQVAREQYF
TRBV18	.	TRBJ1-1	.	TGTGCCAGCTCAGCTAGGGAGACTGAAGCTTTCTTT	CASSARETEAFF
TRBV11-3	.	TRBJ1-1	.	TGTGCCAGCAGCTTCCAGAAGAACACTGAAGCTTTCTTT	CASSFQKNTEAFF
TRBV4-1	.	TRBJ2-7	.	TGCGCCAGCAGCCAAGGGGAGGCAGGGAACTTCTACGAGCAGTACTTC	CASSQGEAGNFYEQYF
TRBV18	.	TRBJ2-5	.	TGTGCCAGCTCACCGCCGACGGGCGAGACCCAGTACTTC	CASSPPTGETQYF
TRBV9	.	TRBJ2-3	TRBD2	TGTGCCAGCAGCGTCTGGGCAACTAGCGAGAGCACAGATACGCAGTATTTT	CASSVWATSESTDTQYF
TRBV6-5	few	TRBJ2-1	.	TGTGCCAGCAGCCCAGCGGGTAGCTCCTACAATGAGCAGTTCTTC	CASSPAGSSYNEQFF
TRBV2	.	TRBJ1-2	TRBD1	TGTGCCAGCAGCGGCTTTGGGACAGGAGCTAACTATGGCTACACCTTC	CASSGFGTGANYGYTF
TRBV5-5	.	TRBJ2-7	.	TGTGCCAGCAGCTTGCTCCCCACGGGGTACGAGCAGTACTTC	CASSLLPTGYEQYF
TRBV7-9	.	TRBJ2-4	TRBD1	TGTGCCAGCAGCTTAAAGTCCGGGCTGGTTGGGACAGTCCGTACCATTCAGTACTTC	CASSLKSGLVGTVRTIQYF